A single sample gave rise to the 7 T cell receptor beta chains below, sequenced in a study of vaccination and CD4 T cells after COVID-19. For these TCRs, the target antigens are not known. The sample's treatment: roughly nine-day PBMC culture with coronavirus spike peptide pools or control peptides (ViraFEST assay). The Oncomine TCR Beta short-read assay generated sequence data from the DNA of cultured CD4+ T cells. Each CDR3 protein is one row after TCRdb ran MiXCR on the PCR reads. Of 3,700 or so distinct CDR3 sequences listed, over 20% are singletons. The source material was CD4+ T cells from blood, cultured in vitro. These receptors originate from a human donor who had recovered from COVID-19.

The chain carries TRBV11-2 and TRBJ1-1; D remains unclear. The CDR3 extends over 11 amino acids. Germline V lookup: CDR1 SGHAT, CDR2 FQNNGV. With 0 bases removed from V and 10 bases from J, the gap between germline ends came to 6 bases. CDR3 nucleotide sequence: TGTGCCAGCAGCTTAGAGCGCGGAGCTTTCTTT. This translates into CASSLERGAFF. Combining the CDR3 with reference TRBV11-2 and TRBJ1-1 gives the whole variable domain EAGVAQSPRYKIIEKRQSVAFWCNPISGHATLYWYQQILGQGPKLLIQFQNNGVVDDSQLPKDRFSAERLKGVDSTLKIQPAKLEDSAVYLCASSLERGAFFGQGTRLTVV.

This chain connects TRBV7-3 to TRBJ2-1, with TRBD2 matching over 9 bases. V lost 5 bases, J lost 6 bases, and 5 bases stayed unmatched. The germline V gene has CDR1 SGHTA and CDR2 FQGTGA. This CDR3 is 14 amino acids long. The CDR3 reads CASSRGGAGNEQFF. The CDR3 DNA follows: TGTGCCAGCAGCCGCGGGGGGGCTGGCAATGAGCAGTTCTTC.

This clonotype is judged large. CDR3 residues: CASRDGANYGYTF. In DNA, the CDR3 is TGTGCCAGCAGGGACGGAGCTAACTATGGCTACACCTTC. This rearrangement joins TRBV2 to TRBJ1-2, with D uncertain. V dropped 6 bases and J dropped 0 bases, with 8 bases sitting between them. The CDR3 extends over 13 amino acids. Per germline, CDR1 SNHLY and CDR2 FYNNEI. The whole variable domain, filled in from reference TRBV2 and TRBJ1-2, reads EPEVTQTPSHQVTQMGQEVILRCVPISNHLYFYWYRQILGQKVEFLVSFYNNEISEKSEIFDDQFSVERPDGSNFTLKIRSTKLEDSAMYFCASRDGANYGYTFGSGTRLTVV.

This clonotype occurred a few times. This sequence joins TRBV6-1 and TRBJ1-6; D remains unclear. Trimming cost V 4 bases and J 10 bases, with 14 bases left between them. CDR1 MNHNS and CDR2 SASEGT come from the germline V gene. The CDR3 is 14 amino acids. CDR3 bases: TGTGCCAGCAGTGCCCGATTAGCGGAATCACCCCTCCACTTT. Its translation: CASSARLAESPLHF.

By sample share, this clonotype is medium-sized. This rearrangement joins TRBV20-1 to TRBJ1-6; D is uncertain. This CDR3 comprises 14 residues. V was pared by 0 bases and J by 8 bases, with 11 bases between. Germline V gives CDR1 DFQATT, CDR2 SNEGSKA (reference sequence). Written as DNA, the CDR3 is TGCAGTGCTAGAGACGACACTTTTGATTCACCCCTCCACTTT. The encoded protein is CSARDDTFDSPLHF.

This chain uses TRBV10-3 with TRBJ2-7; possible D gene TRBD1, 5 bases. The CDR3 has 15 residues. Germline V gene lookup returns CDR1 ENHRY and CDR2 SYGVKD. Trimming cost V 3 bases and J 4 bases, with 16 bases left between them. CDR3 protein: CAISDLARAGYEQYF. The CDR3 DNA reads TGTGCCATCAGTGACCTCGCCAGGGCCGGTTACGAGCAGTACTTC.

This clonotype has more than one count but fewer than ten. V usage is TRBV5-1 and J usage is TRBJ2-3, with unresolved D. V dropped 1 base and J dropped 4 bases, with 7 bases sitting between them. Per germline, CDR1 SGHRS and CDR2 YFSETQ. The length of the CDR3 is 13 residues. The DNA of the CDR3 is TGCGCCAGCAGCTTGAGAGAATCAGATACGCAGTATTTT. Encoded protein: CASSLRESDTQYF.